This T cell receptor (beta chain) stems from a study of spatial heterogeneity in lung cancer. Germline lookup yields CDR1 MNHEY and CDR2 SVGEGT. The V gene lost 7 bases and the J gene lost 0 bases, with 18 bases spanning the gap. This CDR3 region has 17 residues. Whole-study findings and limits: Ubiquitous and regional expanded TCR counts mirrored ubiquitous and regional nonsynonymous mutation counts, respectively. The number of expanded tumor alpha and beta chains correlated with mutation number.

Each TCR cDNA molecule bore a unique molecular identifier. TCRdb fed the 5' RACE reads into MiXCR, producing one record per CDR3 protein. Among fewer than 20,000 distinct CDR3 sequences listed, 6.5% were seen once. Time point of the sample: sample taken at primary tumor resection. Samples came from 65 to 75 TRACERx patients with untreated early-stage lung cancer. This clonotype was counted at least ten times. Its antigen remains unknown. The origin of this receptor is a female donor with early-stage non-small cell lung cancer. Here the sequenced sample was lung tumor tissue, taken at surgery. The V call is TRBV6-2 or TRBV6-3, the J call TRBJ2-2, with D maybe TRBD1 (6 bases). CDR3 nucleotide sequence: TGTGCCAGCACCCAGGGACACGCGACAGCGAACACCGGGGAGCTGTTTTTT. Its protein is CASTQGHATANTGELFF.